This T cell receptor (beta chain) comes out of a study of cytomegalovirus exposure and HLA in healthy donors. Study-wide context: Earlier sequencing of about 179 million T cells yielded 120 million or so unique TCR beta sequences.

In the case of this clone: Its target is not known.

V was trimmed by 7 bases and J by 7 bases, leaving 17 bases between them. The CDR3 length is 14 residues. Looked up from germline, CDR1 is SNHLY and CDR2 is FYNNEI. Findings of the study overall: Prior analysis indicated that the majority of TCR beta V segments exhibited productivity approximately 87% or approximately 30% of the time. TCR beta V- and J-gene trimming was later associated with a missense DCLRE1C variant.

The PCR ran on 60 Vbeta and 13 Jbeta primers. Sequenced by immunoSEQ multiplex PCR; TCRdb stores in-frame clones only, minus some. Among approximately 95,000 clones listed, 81% were seen once. Each donor was nominally healthy when sampled (though unrecorded immune exposures were likely). The TCR comes from an older woman in good health and CMV-seropositive. The sample consisted of PBMCs. The chain has TRBV2 and TRBJ2-1; TRBD1 is a possible D gene (6 bases). The CDR3 DNA is TGTGCCAGCACAGAACAGGGTACTACAAATGAGCAGTTCTTC. Protein: CASTEQGTTNEQFF.